Included here is one T cell receptor beta chain sequence, with context. This receptor's antigen is unknown. Germline is not matched at one junction end, which may reflect a read error. Healthy HIV-negative adults with no recently reported acute infections or vaccinations were included as donors. Every donor was a Caucasian adult residing in Nashville, Tennessee, USA. CD4+ T cells were enriched through magnetic negative selection, after which naive cells were positively selected on CD45RA and the remaining negative fraction served as the memory subset. After blood collection by leukapheresis, PBMCs were isolated using Ficoll-Histopaque density gradient centrifugation and then cryopreserved in the vapor phase of liquid nitrogen. Analytical flow cytometry was used to check the purity and quantity of each magnetically sorted T cell population. Genomic DNA was isolated from each sorted fraction and quantified by UV absorbance on a Nanodrop 2000c.

The data were obtained in a study of shared clonotypes between healthy human individuals (dated by TCRdb to the early 2020s). Context from the whole study: The cohort comprised two women and a few men aged 18 to 49 years. For each donor, CD4 naive and CD4 memory were each run on three plates, CD8 naive on two plates, and CD8 memory on one plate. To estimate repertoire size and how much clonotypes are shared between individuals, the study performed deep sequencing of blood TCR repertoires from five healthy adults. Libraries were prepared and TCR repertoires were sequenced by different laboratories using diverse techniques, in order to increase sequencing depth and limit assay-specific biases. Between about 0.94 and 8.9 billion PBMCs per donor were obtained by leukapheresis.

Using the deep immunoSEQ assay, multiplex PCR amplified TCR CDR3 regions from genomic DNA. Extracted genomic DNA from each cell subset was spread evenly across all wells of several immunoSEQ 96-well plates, with each plate serving as a replicate. For sorted subsets, around 200 ng genomic DNA, equal to 25,000 to 35,000 T cell genomes, was loaded into each replicate PCR. Purified libraries were quantified with a Qubit 3.0 fluorometer, sized on a Bioanalyzer 2100, and re-quantified with the KAPA Library Quantification kit. Each immunoSEQ 96-well plate was sequenced on its own single-read 150-cycle Illumina NextSeq 550 flow cell. The study's processing was this. Because only junctional sequences without quality scores were contained in the immunoSEQ output, filtering matching that applied to full-length reads could not be performed. To assign V/J genes and CDR3, sequences were annotated against IMGT germline references using PyIR, a Python wrapper for IgBLAST v1.9. Reads were filtered out if the reads had weak V/J assignments (E-value above 1e-6), no CDR3, stop codons, out-of-frame junctions, or ambiguous translated residues. A V3J clonotype was defined by an identical inferred V gene, J gene, and CDR3 amino acid sequence. Percentage overlap between repertoires was calculated by dividing the number of shared unique clonotypes by the size of the smaller repertoire. Three approaches were used to assess repertoire richness: RTK rarefaction, the Chao1 estimator, and Recon v2.1 estimates of unobserved clonotypes. OLGA was used to compute generation probabilities for all TCRbeta clonotypes that the gDNA method yielded from a handful of donors. Not all clones reach the TCRdb copy of this immuneACCESS table, which keeps in-frame sequences only. Checked studies attribute under half of the gap to unresolved V genes and leave the rest unexplained. That table supplies the V and J calls and clone size; D and trimming were determined from the DNA. This sample comprises about 2 million clones, 90% to 95% of them detected only once. Together, the top ten hold 0.1% to 0.15% of the sample.

CDR1 and CDR2 are drawn from the germline V gene: SQVTM, ANQGSEA. Its CDR3 holds 10 amino acids, cysteine through phenylalanine. The sequence is cut down to CDR3 DNA, 30 bases in frame from base 1. General conclusions and limits of the study: The small number of donors limited the genetic and exposure-history diversity represented. Compared with non-shared clonotypes, the clonotypes found in all four sorted-subset donors had higher generation probabilities. Naive subsets generally had larger estimated clonotype richness than memory subsets. When a few donors were compared, the shared fraction of clonotypes was about 5% for naive CD4, 3% to 4% for naive CD8, more than 2% for memory CD4, and 0.3% to 0.5% for memory CD8. Rarefaction of sorted-subset datasets indicated incomplete sequencing despite the large sequencing depth. Based on pairwise subsampling, the degree of clonotype sharing among donors was expected to be affected by sequencing depth. Sampling was limited to blood, and TCR repertoires in tissue likely differ from TCR repertoires in blood.

The sample consisted of naive CD4+ T cells sorted from blood. This specimen's cell subset or site label, per the study, means: CD45RA+ positively selected. This chain is built from TRBV29-1 and TRBJ1-1; no D gene call is confident. This clonotype was obtained from a man aged 18 to 29 in good health. CDR3 region: CSVVKTEAFF. The DNA is TGCAGCGTTGTGAAGACTGAAGCTTTCTTT.